The sequence of this T cell receptor (beta chain) was determined in a study of cytomegalovirus exposure and HLA in healthy donors. The germline V gene has CDR1 SGHNT and CDR2 YYREEE (reference sequence). Trimming stripped 4 bases from V and 1 base from J, with 11 bases between. CDR3 length equals 14 residues. The PCR was carried out with 60 Vbeta primers and 13 Jbeta primers. Profiled with immunoSEQ multiplex PCR; TCRdb holds only in-frame clones, not every one. This sample has 100,000 to 150,000 clones, with about three quarters found just once. The origin of this receptor is a woman in her thirties or forties in good health and CMV-seronegative. The chain joins TRBV5-4 to TRBJ1-1, with D possibly matching TRBD1 (5 bases). Specimen: PBMCs. DNA of the CDR3: TGTGCCAGCAGCCCCGACAGCGAGAACACTGAAGCTTTCTTT. It is translated as CASSPDSENTEAFF. Full variable domain (missing parts from reference TRBV5-4 and TRBJ1-1): ETGVTQSPTHLIKTRGQQVTLRCSSQSGHNTVSWYQQALGQGPQFIFQYYREEENGRGNFPPRFSGLQFPNYSSELNVNALELDDSALYLCASSPDSENTEAFFGQGTRLTVV.